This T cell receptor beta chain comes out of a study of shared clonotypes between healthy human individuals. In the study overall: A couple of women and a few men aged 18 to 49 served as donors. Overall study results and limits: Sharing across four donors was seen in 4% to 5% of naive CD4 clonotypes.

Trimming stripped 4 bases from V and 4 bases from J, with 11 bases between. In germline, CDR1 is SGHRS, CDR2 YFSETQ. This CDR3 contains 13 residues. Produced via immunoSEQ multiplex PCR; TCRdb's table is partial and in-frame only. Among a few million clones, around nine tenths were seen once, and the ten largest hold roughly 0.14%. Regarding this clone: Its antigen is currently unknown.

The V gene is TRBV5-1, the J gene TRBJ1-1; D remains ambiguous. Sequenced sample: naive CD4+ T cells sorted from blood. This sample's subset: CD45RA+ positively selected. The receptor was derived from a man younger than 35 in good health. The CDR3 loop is CASSPTAGTEAFF. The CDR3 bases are TGCGCCAGCAGCCCCACGGCTGGCACTGAAGCTTTCTTT.